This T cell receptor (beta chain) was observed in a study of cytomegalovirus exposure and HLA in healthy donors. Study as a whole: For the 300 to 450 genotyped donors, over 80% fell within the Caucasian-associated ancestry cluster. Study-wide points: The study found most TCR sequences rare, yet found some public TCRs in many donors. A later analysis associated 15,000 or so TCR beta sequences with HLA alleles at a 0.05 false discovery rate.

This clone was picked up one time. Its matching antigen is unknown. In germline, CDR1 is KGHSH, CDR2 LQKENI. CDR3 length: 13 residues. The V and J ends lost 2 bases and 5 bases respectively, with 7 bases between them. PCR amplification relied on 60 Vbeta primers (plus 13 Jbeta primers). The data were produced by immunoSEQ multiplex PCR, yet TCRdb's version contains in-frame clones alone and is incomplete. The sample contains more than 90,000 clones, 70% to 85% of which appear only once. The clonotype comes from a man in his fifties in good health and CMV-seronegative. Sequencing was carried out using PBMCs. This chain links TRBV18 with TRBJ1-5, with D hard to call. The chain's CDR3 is CASSPSIYQPQHF. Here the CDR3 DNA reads TGTGCCAGCTCACCAAGCATCTATCAGCCCCAGCATTTT. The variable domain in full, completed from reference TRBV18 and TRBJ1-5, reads NAGVMQNPRHLVRRRGQEARLRCSPMKGHSHVYWYRQLPEEGLKFMVYLQKENIIDESGMPKERFSAEFPKEGPSILRIQQVVRGDSAAYFCASSPSIYQPQHFGDGTRLSIL.